These 9 T cell receptor beta chains were all obtained from the same sample, sequenced in a study of T cell responses to AZD1222 COVID-19 vaccine. The repertoire was sequenced with immunoSEQ multiplex PCR; TCRdb's copy has only in-frame clones and lacks some. The repertoire has over 85,000 clones, 86% of them found once; the top ten carry 5%. This specimen was peripheral blood, taken on day 0 of AZD1222 vaccination. Receptors were obtained from an adult in good health.

This chain connects TRBV27 to TRBJ2-7; 15 bases are a match to TRBD2. V gave up 5 bases and J gave up 1 base; unmatched junction bases: 6. From germline, CDR1 is MNHEY and CDR2 SMNVEV (reference sequence). The CDR3 runs to 17 residues. CDR3 region: CASSPRTSGGGSYEQYF. The CDR3 nucleotides are TGTGCCAGCAGTCCTAGGACTAGCGGGGGGGGATCCTACGAGCAGTACTTC.

The chain recombines TRBV7-2 with TRBJ1-2, with TRBD1 matching over 8 bases. V lost 4 bases to trimming and J lost 6 bases; unmatched junction nucleotides: 7. The CDR3 extends over 14 amino acids. Germline loops: CDR1 SGHTA, CDR2 FQGNSA. DNA for the CDR3: TGTGCCAGCAGCTCGACAGGGGTCGTTGATGGCTACACCTTC. This translates into CASSSTGVVDGYTF.

This clone was observed once. The chain combines TRBV28 with TRBJ1-2; D not resolved. This CDR3 region has 16 residues. Germline V gene data show CDR1 as MDHEN and CDR2 as SYDVKM. Trimming took off 1 base at V and 2 bases at J, with 14 bases between the two ends. The CDR3 loop reads CASSLSLGQRNYGYTF. The CDR3, as DNA: TGTGCCAGCAGTTTATCGCTGGGTCAGCGAAACTATGGCTACACCTTC.

The chain combines TRBV19 with TRBJ1-1, with TRBD1 as a possible D gene (5 bases). From germline, CDR1 is LNHDA and CDR2 SQIVND (reference sequence). This CDR3 region has 13 residues. V dropped 6 bases and J dropped 6 bases, with 14 bases sitting between them. CDR3 bases: TGTGCCAGTAGCAGGGTTTGGGCGGCTGAAGCTTTCTTT. Its translation: CASSRVWAAEAFF.

V is TRBV6-6 and J is TRBJ1-4, with unresolved D. There are 12 residues in the CDR3. Per germline, CDR1 MNHNY and CDR2 SVGAGI (reference sequence). Between the trimmed V and J ends, which lost 2 bases and 8 bases, there was a span of 6 bases. CDR3 loop: CASSYALEKLFF. In nucleotides, the CDR3 is TGTGCCAGCAGTTACGCTTTAGAAAAACTGTTTTTT.

This clone was counted once. The chain links TRBV24-1 to TRBJ2-2; TRBD1 might be the D (6 bases). Germline CDR1 is KGHDR and CDR2 is SFDVKD. Between the trimmed V and J ends, which lost 5 bases and 3 bases, there was a span of 18 bases. This CDR3 comprises 17 residues. The DNA for the CDR3 is TGTGCCACCAGTGCTCTCCGGGGCAGGGGAGACACCGGGGAGCTGTTTTTT. It translates to CATSALRGRGDTGELFF.

Regarding this clone: Other DNA sequences within the sample encode an identical CDR3. The chain uses TRBV7-8 and TRBJ2-5, with no clear D. V was trimmed by 1 base and J by 1 base, leaving 7 bases between them. The CDR3 contains 14 residues. Germline CDR1 is SGHVS and CDR2 is FQNEAQ. CDR3 amino acids: CASSLGRRQETQYF. The CDR3, as DNA: TGTGCCAGCAGCTTAGGGCGGCGCCAAGAGACCCAGTACTTC. Variable domain in full (rest from reference TRBV7-8 and TRBJ2-5): GAGVSQSPRYKVAKRGQDVALRCDPISGHVSLFWYQQALGQGPEFLTYFQNEAQLDKSGLPSDRFFAERPEGSVSTLKIQRTQQEDSAVYLCASSLGRRQETQYFGPGTRLLVL.

The V and J genes are TRBV28 and TRBJ1-2; TRBD1 agrees at 10 bases. V lost 6 bases to trimming and J lost 4 bases; unmatched junction nucleotides: 8. Germline-derived CDR1 and CDR2 are MDHEN and SYDVKM. This CDR3 comprises 15 residues. DNA of the CDR3: TGTGCCAGCAGCCGATGGACAGGGGGGACCTATGGCTACACCTTC. It codes for CASSRWTGGTYGYTF.

The rearrangement uses TRBV19 and TRBJ1-1, with D unclear. The germline V gene encodes CDR1 LNHDA and CDR2 SQIVND (reference sequence). This CDR3 has 14 residues. V was cut by 6 bases and J by 5 bases, with 16 bases left in between. The CDR3 protein is CASRTPVGRTEAFF. The CDR3 DNA reads as TGTGCCAGTAGGACCCCGGTGGGGAGGACTGAAGCTTTCTTT.